This T cell receptor beta chain was sequenced for a study of blood T cell repertoires in COVID-19. Overall study: The origin of the acute and convalescent COVID-19 samples was the United States, Italy and Spain. T cells, B-cell-depleted T cells, or PBMCs supplied cDNA or gDNA.

V lost 5 bases and J lost 1, with 6 bases in between. Germline-derived CDR1 and CDR2 are MNHNY and SVGAGI (reference sequence). This CDR3 is built from 12 residues. Study processing details: Scientists estimated how many nucleated cells there were by amplifying reference gene primers. Measured with immunoSEQ multiplex PCR; TCRdb has only the in-frame clones, and not every one. V and J calls and clone size follow that table, whereas D and trimming were derived from the DNA. The data contain 150,000 to 200,000 clones, around 93% of them singletons. V and J are TRBV6-6 and TRBJ2-7; D is possibly TRBD2 (6 bases). This clonotype was obtained from a woman aged 45 to 65 with acute or convalescent COVID-19. Material: peripheral blood. The CDR3 spells CASSGTSYEQYF. The CDR3, as DNA: TGTGCCAGCAGTGGGACTTCCTACGAGCAGTACTTC.